Following are 24 T cell receptor beta chains from one sample sequenced in a study of cytomegalovirus exposure and HLA in healthy donors. With 60 Vbeta and 13 Jbeta primers, the PCR was carried out. Generated by immunoSEQ multiplex PCR, the TCRdb table keeps only in-frame clones and is missing some. The sample lists some 69,000 clones; roughly 65% were seen once. Sequenced: PBMCs. Every receptor here comes from a male donor in good health and CMV-seropositive.

This clone was found a few times. The chain employs TRBV30 and TRBJ2-1; 8 nucleotides line up with TRBD2. J was trimmed by 10 bases and V by 5 bases; bases with no gene match: 7. CDR3 length: 12 residues. Germline CDR1 reads GTSNPN; CDR2 reads SVGIG (reference sequence). The chain's CDR3 is CAWGGLAPEQFF. The CDR3 DNA follows: TGTGCCTGGGGAGGACTAGCCCCCGAGCAGTTCTTC.

The V gene is TRBV29-1, the J gene TRBJ2-2; 7 positions match TRBD1. V lost 6 bases to trimming and J lost 0 bases; unmatched junction nucleotides: 4. From germline, CDR1 is SQVTM and CDR2 ANQGSEA. The length of the CDR3 is 14 residues. CDR3 residues: CSVLGTANTGELFF. The CDR3 region has the DNA TGCAGCGTCCTCGGGACAGCGAACACCGGGGAGCTGTTTTTT.

The chain joins TRBV9 to TRBJ2-3; 11 nucleotides line up with TRBD2. This CDR3 region has 16 residues. V shed 4 bases, J shed 3 bases, and the junction held 7 bases outside the gene matches. CDR1 is SGDLS and CDR2 is YYNGEE in the germline V gene. The CDR3 coding sequence is TGTGCCAGCAGCCTCCGGACTAGCGGGCGAACAGATACGCAGTATTTT. This gives the protein CASSLRTSGRTDTQYF.

V is TRBV7-3 and J is TRBJ2-1; possibly TRBD2 for D (6 bases). The CDR3 spans 13 residues. Trimming took 4 bases from V and 4 from J, leaving 8 bases between them. The germline CDR1 and CDR2 sequences are SGHTA and FQGTGA. The CDR3 here is CASSSGVYNEQFF. The CDR3 DNA follows: TGTGCCAGCAGCTCGGGAGTTTACAATGAGCAGTTCTTC.

The rearrangement links TRBV6-5 to TRBJ1-5; TRBD1 might be the D (6 bases). Germline V gene sequence: CDR1 MNHEY, CDR2 SVGAGI. V lost 5 bases to trimming and J lost 7 bases, with 12 bases between them. This CDR3 comprises 13 residues. In DNA form, the CDR3 reads TGTGCCAGCAGTACCAACAGGGCCCAGCCCCAGCATTTT. It codes for CASSTNRAQPQHF.

The gene calls are TRBV29-1 and TRBJ2-4, with D uncertain. The germline V gene encodes CDR1 SQVTM and CDR2 ANQGSEA. The CDR3 loop spans 13 amino acids. The ends were cut back, 6 bases at V and 6 bases at J, with 15 bases in the middle. DNA for the CDR3: TGCAGCGTGGCGACACGTTTATTAAACATTCAGTACTTC. Amino acid sequence: CSVATRLLNIQYF.

The chain carries TRBV30 and TRBJ2-2; D ambiguous. This CDR3 is 12 amino acids long. The germline V and J ends were trimmed by 5 bases and 7 bases, with 11 bases remaining between them. Germline lookup yields CDR1 GTSNPN and CDR2 SVGIG (reference sequence). The CDR3: CAWVPPSGELFF. The CDR3 bases are TGTGCCTGGGTGCCCCCCAGCGGGGAGCTGTTTTTT.

V and J are TRBV6-6 and TRBJ2-2; 10 bases line up with TRBD2. CDR3 length equals 16 residues. The germline CDR1 and CDR2 sequences are MNHNY and SVGAGI (reference sequence). The V gene end was trimmed by 6 bases and the J gene end by 4 bases; junction bases not matched to a gene: 8. The CDR3 loop reads CASRGIAGGPTGELFF. The CDR3 bases are TGTGCCAGCAGGGGAATAGCGGGGGGCCCCACCGGGGAGCTGTTTTTT.

The CDR3 nucleotides are TGTGCCAGCAGTGGACCGGGACAGGGGGCTATTGAAGCTTTCTTT. The encoded protein is CASSGPGQGAIEAFF. This chain uses TRBV6-1 with TRBJ1-1; 12 bases map to TRBD1. The CDR3 sequence is 15 residues long. V lost 4 bases, J lost 7 bases, and 7 bases stayed unmatched. CDR1 MNHNS and CDR2 SASEGT come from the germline V gene.

The genes are TRBV28 and TRBJ2-2, with 7 bases that match TRBD2. From germline, CDR1 is MDHEN and CDR2 SYDVKM. Unmatched junction bases numbered 7, after V lost 2 bases and J lost 7 bases. The CDR3 totals 15 residues. The CDR3 sequence is CASSLRGRAVGELFF. The CDR3 DNA is TGTGCCAGCAGTTTACGAGGGAGGGCAGTCGGGGAGCTGTTTTTT.

This clone was seen more than once but under ten times. The J gene is TRBJ2-3, the V gene TRBV5-4, with 15 bases aligning to TRBD2. The CDR3 consists of 15 residues. V trimming: 5 bases; J trimming: 5 bases; junction bases outside the gene matches: 3. The germline V gene encodes CDR1 SGHNT and CDR2 YYREEE (reference sequence). The DNA of the CDR3 is TGTGCCAGCAGGCGGACTAGCGGGAGGGAAGATACGCAGTATTTT. Translating gives CASRRTSGREDTQYF.

The chain couples TRBV4-1 to TRBJ2-5, with D maybe TRBD2 (5 bases). Germline CDR1 reads MGHRA; CDR2 reads YSYEKL. The V end was cut by 0 bases, the J end by 5 bases, with 10 bases between. The CDR3 covers 14 residues. The CDR3 loop reads CASSQEREGETQYF. CDR3 coding DNA: TGCGCCAGCAGCCAAGAACGGGAAGGGGAGACCCAGTACTTC.

This clone was seen once. The chain combines TRBV5-4 with TRBJ1-2, with 8 nucleotides matching TRBD1. In germline, CDR1 is SGHNT, CDR2 YYREEE (reference sequence). Germline trimming cut 4 bases from V and 5 bases from J; bases unmatched to any gene: 4. This CDR3 region has 13 residues. The CDR3 DNA is TGTGCCAGCAGCCCGGACAGGGTTTATGGCTACACCTTC. Protein: CASSPDRVYGYTF. The full variable domain, its missing parts supplied by reference TRBV5-4 and TRBJ1-2, is ETGVTQSPTHLIKTRGQQVTLRCSSQSGHNTVSWYQQALGQGPQFIFQYYREEENGRGNFPPRFSGLQFPNYSSELNVNALELDDSALYLCASSPDRVYGYTFGSGTRLTVV.

The chain employs TRBV7-9 and TRBJ2-5; possibly TRBD1 for D (5 bases). Judging by the DNA end, TRBJ2-7 fits better; the J call may be wrong. CDR1 SEHNR and CDR2 FQNEAQ come from the germline V gene (reference sequence). This CDR3 has 12 residues. The CDR3 DNA reads as TGTGCCAGCAGCCAGGGCGGCTACGAGCAGTACTTC. Translation gives CASSQGGYEQYF.

This clone was observed once. V gene TRBV10-3 combines with J gene TRBJ1-1; D gene uncertain. Per the germline V gene, CDR1 is ENHRY and CDR2 is SYGVKD. The CDR3 is 13 amino acids. V was cut by 11 bases and J by 1 base, with 14 bases left in between. CDR3 bases: TGTGCCGTAGGACGGGGAGGGAACACTGAAGCTTTCTTT. It yields the protein CAVGRGGNTEAFF.

The chain joins TRBV10-2 to TRBJ2-5; 10 bases agree with TRBD2. Judging by the DNA end, TRBJ2-7 fits better; the J call may be wrong. The CDR3 sequence is 14 residues long. Germline V CDR1 and CDR2: WSHSY, SAAADI. This CDR3 is CATSPRTSGYEQYF. The CDR3 DNA reads as TGCGCCACCTCACCGCGGACTAGCGGCTACGAGCAGTACTTC.

The rearrangement joins TRBV21-1 to TRBJ1-1. TRBV21-1 is an annotated pseudogene. The length of the CDR3 is 16 residues. CDR3 in amino acids: CASSKDHWRTDTEAFF. The CDR3 DNA reads TGTGCCAGCAGCAAAGATCACTGGAGAACGGACACTGAAGCTTTCTTT.

The J gene is TRBJ1-1, the V gene TRBV5-4, with D possibly being TRBD1 (5 bases). The V gene's germline CDR1 is SGHNT and CDR2 YYREEE (reference sequence). This CDR3 contains 15 residues. Trimming shortened V by 0 bases and J by 4 bases, and 13 bases separated the two germline ends. CDR3 sequence: CASSLEVVGGTEAFF. The CDR3 region has the DNA TGTGCCAGCAGCTTGGAGGTAGTGGGGGGCACTGAAGCTTTCTTT.

V gene TRBV6-6 combines with J gene TRBJ2-5, with 11 nucleotides matching TRBD1. Germline values: CDR1 MNHNY, CDR2 SVGAGI (reference sequence). This CDR3 is 13 amino acids long. V shed 6 bases and J 5 bases; nucleotides not matched to a gene: 2. CDR3 residues: CASRGQGGETQYF. Written as DNA, the CDR3 is TGTGCCAGCAGGGGACAGGGGGGGGAGACCCAGTACTTC.

This rearrangement joins TRBV9 to TRBJ1-6, with D perhaps TRBD1 (5 bases). Germline loops: CDR1 SGDLS, CDR2 YYNGEE. V was pared by 3 bases and J by 7 bases, with 11 bases between. The CDR3 loop spans 14 amino acids. CDR3 residues: CASSARVMNSPLHF. As DNA, the CDR3 is TGTGCCAGCAGCGCCAGGGTTATGAATTCACCCCTCCACTTT.

This clone occurred a few times. This CDR3 is CAWSVPGHSNTEAFF. CDR3 DNA sequence: TGTGCCTGGAGCGTTCCGGGACACTCGAACACTGAAGCTTTCTTT. This sequence joins TRBV30 and TRBJ1-1; tentative D call: TRBD1 (6 bases). The germline V and J ends were trimmed by 3 bases and 1 base, with 15 bases remaining between them. The CDR3 extends over 15 amino acids. CDR1 and CDR2 from the germline V gene are GTSNPN and SVGIG (reference sequence).

J is TRBJ2-7 and V is TRBV7-9, with D perhaps TRBD1 (5 bases). In germline, CDR1 is SEHNR, CDR2 FQNEAQ (reference sequence). Trimming removed 0 bases at V and 5 bases at J, with 14 bases between. The CDR3 totals 15 residues. The CDR3 sequence is CASSLAFGAEDEQYF. CDR3 in DNA: TGTGCCAGCAGCTTAGCTTTTGGGGCAGAAGACGAGCAGTACTTC.

The chain employs TRBV2 and TRBJ1-5, with TRBD1 as a possible D gene (5 bases). The V gene's germline CDR1 is SNHLY and CDR2 FYNNEI. The CDR3 is 14 residues long. V shed 8 bases and J shed 3 bases, with 14 bases lying between them. The CDR3 reads CASWRGQINQPQHF. The CDR3 DNA follows: TGTGCCAGCTGGAGGGGCCAGATCAATCAGCCCCAGCATTTT. The whole variable domain, filled in from reference TRBV2 and TRBJ1-5, reads EPEVTQTPSHQVTQMGQEVILRCVPISNHLYFYWYRQILGQKVEFLVSFYNNEISEKSEIFDDQFSVERPDGSNFTLKIRSTKLEDSAMYFCASWRGQINQPQHFGDGTRLSIL.

This rearrangement joins TRBV18 to TRBJ1-2; 8 nucleotides match TRBD1. The J segment lost 8 bases and the V segment lost 2 bases, leaving 7 bases of the junction unmatched. This CDR3 has 14 residues. CDR1 is KGHSH and CDR2 is LQKENI in the germline V gene. CDR3 coding DNA: TGTGCCAGCTCACCAGGGCAACAGGGGGGAGGCTACACCTTC. Protein product: CASSPGQQGGGYTF.